These 5 T cell receptor beta chains were sequenced from one sample in a study of T cell responses to AZD1222 COVID-19 vaccine. Repertoires were generated with immunoSEQ multiplex PCR, while TCRdb's copy carries only in-frame clones and drops some. Of approximately 150,000 clones in the sample, 93% were seen once. The sample in question was peripheral blood, obtained on day 0 of AZD1222 vaccination. These receptors were taken from an adult in good health.

The rearrangement links TRBV5-8 to TRBJ1-2, with no clear D. Germline-derived CDR1 and CDR2 are SGHTS and YDEGEE. Trimming took off 4 bases at V and 3 bases at J, with 10 bases between the two ends. This CDR3 is built from 13 residues. The CDR3 reads CASSAMTYYGYTF. In DNA form, the CDR3 reads TGTGCCAGCAGCGCGATGACGTACTATGGCTACACCTTC.

The gene calls are TRBV6-6 and TRBJ1-2; D remains ambiguous. In germline, CDR1 is MNHNY, CDR2 SVGAGI (reference sequence). This CDR3 contains 12 residues. Trimming took off 8 bases at V and 4 bases at J, with 11 bases between the two ends. The DNA for the CDR3 is TGTGCCAGCTCCAATCACCTCTATGGCTACACCTTC. This sequence encodes CASSNHLYGYTF.

The rearrangement links TRBV7-2 to TRBJ2-7, with TRBD2 as a possible D gene (6 bases). CDR1 and CDR2 (germline): SGHTA, FQGNSA. There are 14 residues in the CDR3. The V and J ends lost 5 bases and 3 bases respectively, with 14 bases between them. CDR3 region: CASSHLGGGYEQYF. Here the CDR3 DNA reads TGTGCCAGCAGCCACTTGGGGGGAGGCTACGAGCAGTACTTC.

V gene TRBV5-6 combines with J gene TRBJ1-3, with a possible D match to TRBD1 (5 bases). There are 16 residues in the CDR3. Germline CDR1 and CDR2: SGHDT and YYEEEE. V was cut by 4 bases and J by 0 bases, with 14 bases left in between. The DNA for the CDR3 is TGTGCCAGCAGCCTTCGACAGCTTGGCTCTGGAAACACCATATATTTT. This codes for CASSLRQLGSGNTIYF.

This rearrangement joins TRBV4-1 to TRBJ2-1, with TRBD2 as a possible D gene (6 bases). Germline V lookup: CDR1 MGHRA, CDR2 YSYEKL. The length of the CDR3 is 15 residues. Trimming removed 4 bases at V and 8 bases at J, with 18 bases between. CDR3 sequence (DNA): TGCGCCAGCAGCCCGGCGCGGGAAAGGGTCCATGAGCAGTTCTTC. Translating it yields CASSPARERVHEQFF.